Each of the 8 T cell receptor beta chains below was sequenced from the same sample in a study of CD8 T cells in ankylosing spondylitis. One entry per CDR3 protein, called by TCRdb with MiXCR from the 5' RACE reads. This sample has roughly 42,000 distinct CDR3 sequences, with less than 3.5% found just once. The sample comprised blood, either unsorted or a sorted T cell fraction (not recorded which). The source is a male donor with ankylosing spondylitis or in good health (not recorded which).

There are a few counts of this clonotype. The rearrangement joins TRBV9 to TRBJ2-3; unclear D gene. There are 14 residues in the CDR3. V was clipped by 0 bases and J by 2 bases, with 7 bases between them. Germline assignment: CDR1 SGDLS and CDR2 YYNGEE. CDR3 nucleotides: TGTGCCAGCAGCGTAGGCCGGACCACAGATACGCAGTATTTT. It yields the protein CASSVGRTTDTQYF. Using reference TRBV9 and TRBJ2-3 for the parts outside the CDR3, the full variable domain is DSGVTQTPKHLITATGQRVTLRCSPRSGDLSVYWYQQSLDQGLQFLIQYYNGEERAKGNILERFSAQQFPDLHSELNLSSLELGDSALYFCASSVGRTTDTQYFGPGTRLTVL.

This clonotype has ten or more counts. The chain has TRBV9 and TRBJ2-3; 11 bases fit TRBD2. The V segment lost 3 bases and the J segment 1 base; nucleotides outside the gene matches: 7. The CDR3 has 17 amino acids. Germline V CDR1 and CDR2: SGDLS, YYNGEE. CDR3 region: CASSAGGSGRGTDTQYF. The CDR3, as DNA: TGTGCCAGCAGCGCAGGGGGTAGCGGGAGGGGCACAGATACGCAGTATTTT.

The chain links TRBV9 to TRBJ2-7, with 13 bases that match TRBD2. The CDR3 totals 20 residues. The V gene's germline CDR1 is SGDLS and CDR2 YYNGEE. V shed 4 bases and J 0 bases; nucleotides not matched to a gene: 16. The CDR3 region is CASSPRPHGTSGTPSYEQYF. The CDR3 DNA follows: TGTGCCAGCAGCCCCCGCCCCCACGGGACTAGCGGGACCCCCTCCTACGAGCAGTACTTC.

This clonotype has ten or more counts. The CDR3 region is CASSGTGTSGGRDTQYF. In DNA form, the CDR3 reads TGTGCCAGCAGCGGAACCGGGACTAGCGGGGGAAGAGATACGCAGTATTTT. The chain combines TRBV9 with TRBJ2-3; 14 bases fit TRBD2. Per the germline V gene, CDR1 is SGDLS and CDR2 is YYNGEE. The CDR3 runs 17 residues. V was pared by 3 bases and J by 5 bases, with 8 bases of the junction left unmatched.

This clonotype appeared many times. The V gene is TRBV9, the J gene TRBJ2-1, with 9 positions matching TRBD1. J gave up 5 bases and V 4 bases, and 22 bases lay outside the gene matches. There are 20 residues in the CDR3. Germline V gives CDR1 SGDLS, CDR2 YYNGEE. Here the CDR3 DNA reads TGTGCCAGCAGCTTTGGACAGGGGAAGGCAGGGCGGGAAGGCCACAATGAGCAGTTCTTC. It encodes CASSFGQGKAGREGHNEQFF.

This clonotype came up many times. Here the CDR3 reads CASSVGVGGRSYEQYF. Here the CDR3 DNA reads TGTGCCAGCAGCGTAGGGGTGGGAGGCCGCTCCTACGAGCAGTACTTC. The chain recombines TRBV9 with TRBJ2-7; D possibly corresponds to TRBD2 (6 bases). Germline assignment: CDR1 SGDLS and CDR2 YYNGEE. V was pared by 0 bases and J by 0 bases, with 13 bases between. The CDR3 has 16 residues.

This clonotype appeared many times. The V and J genes are TRBV9 and TRBJ2-1; D gene unclear. Trimming left V 3 bases short and J 10 bases short, with 8 bases between. CDR1 SGDLS and CDR2 YYNGEE come from the germline V gene. CDR3 size: 11 residues. CDR3 in amino acids: CASSGGREQFF. As DNA, the CDR3 is TGTGCCAGCAGCGGCGGTAGAGAGCAGTTCTTC.

Ten or more counts support this clonotype. The V gene is TRBV9, the J gene TRBJ2-3; 16 bases agree with TRBD2. The germline CDR1 and CDR2 sequences are SGDLS and YYNGEE. This CDR3 spans 18 amino acids. Trimming at V came to 4 bases and at J to 2 bases, leaving 7 bases not matched to a gene. The CDR3 is CASSRGTSGRVITDTQYF. The CDR3 nucleotides are TGTGCCAGCAGCCGTGGGACTAGCGGGAGGGTTATCACAGATACGCAGTATTTT.